This TCR beta chain was identified during a study of cytomegalovirus exposure and HLA in healthy donors. Study information: As an earlier analysis found, roughly 180 million T cells yielded fewer than 130 million unique TCR beta sequences.

This CDR3 contains 15 residues. Trimming cost V 0 bases and J 3 bases, with 13 bases left between them. Germline loops: CDR1 SGDLS, CDR2 YYNGEE. The PCR employed 60 Vbeta primers together with 13 Jbeta primers. Sequenced by immunoSEQ multiplex PCR; TCRdb stores in-frame clones only, minus some. Of 200,000 or so clones listed, roughly 76% are singletons. The study, taken as a whole, reports: Earlier analysis yielded a pattern in which most TCR beta V segments were productive about 90% or about 30% of the time.

On this clone: Antigen specificity is unknown.

Nominal health characterized the donors when sampled, though unrecorded immune exposures were likely. Sample: PBMCs. V is TRBV9 and J is TRBJ2-7; tentative D call: TRBD1 (6 bases). The TCR was taken from a woman aged 30 to 39 in good health and CMV-seropositive. CDR3 sequence reads: CASSVGGTLVYEQYF. DNA for the CDR3: TGTGCCAGCAGCGTAGGGGGGACACTTGTCTACGAGCAGTACTTC.